A selection of T cell receptor beta chains follows, all from one sample in a study of blood T cell repertoires in COVID-19. Produced via immunoSEQ multiplex PCR; TCRdb's table is partial and in-frame only. The sample carries hundreds of thousands of clones, around 86% recorded once. Sequencing was carried out using peripheral blood. Source of these receptors: a woman aged 25 to 39 with active or convalescent COVID-19. CDR3s include the opening cysteine and the closing phenylalanine or tryptophan. Fields, in order: J gene, V gene, CDR3 protein.

TRBJ2-7 TRBV7-8 CASSPIPGGEIYEQYF
TRBJ1-2 TRBV9 CASSVGSGTGGYTF
TRBJ2-7 TRBV7-9 CASSSPATEEDYEQYF
TRBJ2-1 TRBV11-1 CASSLDRGLYNEQFF
TRBJ2-7 TRBV6-5 CASSRGTASYEQYF
TRBJ2-3 TRBV15 CATSRLGLAGISTDTQYF
TRBJ1-5 TRBV5-1 CASSLGGGDGQPQHF
TRBJ1-1 TRBV25-1 CASSGLTGVGAFF
TRBJ2-5 TRBV4-1 CASSQPDRVQETQYF
TRBJ1-2 TRBV6-5 CASRLDGIYGYTF
TRBJ2-3 TRBV9 CASSAGLPADTQYF
TRBJ1-2 TRBV2 CASSARRTEKDGYTF
TRBJ2-3 TRBV7-7 CASSLGTGTTDTQYF
TRBJ2-7 TRBV6-1 CASSETSGNAYEQYF
TRBJ1-1 TRBV5-6 CASTLITGEEAFF
TRBJ1-1 TRBV6-5 CASSYFGDTEAFF
TRBJ1-1 TRBV11-1 CASSHRDRIKNTEAFF
TRBJ2-7 TRBV15 CATSTRLAGGSYEQYF
TRBJ2-7 TRBV5-1 CASSFPSGTSGSLSYEQYF
TRBJ2-2 TRBV19 CASSIKPVRGGNTGELFF
TRBJ2-5 TRBV7-6 CASSLYGTSGPRETQYF
TRBJ2-5 TRBV2 CASSDRLQETQYF
TRBJ1-1 TRBV29-1 CSVETHKQNTEAFF
TRBJ1-4 TRBV15 CATSITGNLNEKLFF
TRBJ2-7 TRBV19 CASSTWDRIYEQYF
TRBJ2-3 TRBV10-3 CAISLTAEQIDTQYF
TRBJ1-1 TRBV6-4 CASSTQGQNTEAFF
TRBJ2-7 TRBV19 CASSSGHTYEQYF
TRBJ1-1 TRBV19 CASSPDIVNTEAFF
TRBJ2-7 TRBV3-1/TRBV3-2 CASSHLRDRVSYEQYF
TRBJ1-4 TRBV6-5 CASRPQGLGEKLFF
TRBJ2-3 TRBV5-1 CASSSGQSHRGDTQYF
TRBJ2-7 TRBV4-2 CASSQGFGATDEQYF